The 26 T cell receptor beta chains listed next were all sequenced from one sample in a study of glioma-infiltrating T cells after dendritic cell vaccination. Time point reported: after dendritic cell vaccination, including at tumor progression/relapse. TCRdb keeps only in-frame clones here, not all; method: immunoSEQ multiplex PCR. The repertoire holds about 50,000 clones, around nine tenths seen once, with around 5% in the top ten. The sequencing here drew on blood, taken after dendritic cell vaccination. These receptor sequences come from a human donor with glioblastoma.

The chain couples TRBV15 to TRBJ1-2, with 9 positions matching TRBD1. Trimming at V came to 5 bases and at J to 4 bases, leaving 8 bases not matched to a gene. CDR1 and CDR2 from the germline V gene are LNHNV and YYDKDF (reference sequence). CDR3 length: 15 amino acids. CDR3 residues: CATSGPGQGSYGYTF. In DNA, the CDR3 is TGTGCCACCAGCGGACCGGGACAGGGATCCTATGGCTACACCTTC.

This rearrangement joins TRBV5-6 to TRBJ1-2; D is perhaps TRBD1 (5 bases). CDR1 and CDR2 from the germline V gene are SGHDT and YYEEEE. V shed 0 bases and J shed 6 bases, with 18 bases lying between them. The length of the CDR3 is 16 residues. CDR3 amino acids: CASSLARAVGLNGYTF. The CDR3 DNA reads as TGTGCCAGCAGCTTGGCCAGGGCGGTGGGGCTAAATGGCTACACCTTC.

This chain uses TRBV19 with TRBJ2-1, with 15 nucleotides matching TRBD2. The length of the CDR3 is 19 residues. CDR1 LNHDA and CDR2 SQIVND come from the germline V gene (reference sequence). V gave up 5 bases and J gave up 3 bases; unmatched junction bases: 11. CDR3 nucleotides: TGTGCCAGTAGTCCGAGGACTAGCGGGAGGGTGGGAAACTACAATGAGCAGTTCTTC. Its translation: CASSPRTSGRVGNYNEQFF.

The chain links TRBV19 to TRBJ1-1; possibly TRBD1 for D (5 bases). The CDR3 runs 14 residues. Germline V CDR1 and CDR2: LNHDA, SQIVND (reference sequence). Trimming left V 6 bases short and J 5 bases short, with 16 bases between. CDR3 sequence (DNA): TGTGCCAGTAGGACCGGGACTGGAGGGACTGAAGCTTTCTTT. Protein product: CASRTGTGGTEAFF. Full variable domain (rest looked up from reference TRBV19 and TRBJ1-1): DGGITQSPKYLFRKEGQNVTLSCEQNLNHDAMYWYRQDPGQGLRLIYYSQIVNDFQKGDIAEGYSVSREKKESFPLTVTSAQKNPTAFYLCASRTGTGGTEAFFGQGTRLTVV.

This clone was counted a single time. The chain joins TRBV9 to TRBJ2-1, with TRBD2 as a possible D gene (5 bases). V was shortened by 4 bases and J by 6 bases, with 14 bases between the two germline ends. There are 14 residues in the CDR3. Germline CDR1 and CDR2: SGDLS and YYNGEE. The CDR3 reads CASSPNQRSNEQFF. CDR3 bases: TGTGCCAGCAGCCCCAACCAGCGGAGCAATGAGCAGTTCTTC. The full variable domain, in which reference TRBV9 and TRBJ2-1 provide the parts outside the CDR3, is DSGVTQTPKHLITATGQRVTLRCSPRSGDLSVYWYQQSLDQGLQFLIQYYNGEERAKGNILERFSAQQFPDLHSELNLSSLELGDSALYFCASSPNQRSNEQFFGPGTRLTVL.

The chain uses TRBV5-1 and TRBJ2-5; weak D call: TRBD2 (6 bases). There are 15 residues in the CDR3. Germline lookup yields CDR1 SGHRS and CDR2 YFSETQ. Trimming took 7 bases from V and 0 from J, leaving 16 bases between them. The chain's CDR3 is CASHLGLPYQETQYF. In DNA form, the CDR3 reads TGCGCCAGCCATTTGGGACTGCCATACCAAGAGACCCAGTACTTC.

V usage is TRBV2 and J usage is TRBJ2-3, with TRBD1 identical over 12 bases. This CDR3 contains 16 residues. V shed 4 bases, J shed 3 bases, and the junction held 5 bases outside the gene matches. Germline CDR1 and CDR2: SNHLY and FYNNEI. The CDR3 nucleotides read TGTGCCAGCAGTGGGGGGACAGGGGGCTTGACAGATACGCAGTATTTT. Translated, it gives CASSGGTGGLTDTQYF.

The chain employs TRBV10-3 and TRBJ1-5; TRBD1 matches 7 bases. V lost 11 bases to trimming and J lost 1 base; unmatched junction nucleotides: 5. CDR1 is ENHRY, CDR2 SYGVKD, per germline. The CDR3 is made up of 13 amino acids. The CDR3 protein is CASTGESNQPQHF. CDR3 DNA sequence: TGTGCCTCAACAGGGGAAAGCAATCAGCCCCAGCATTTT.

This chain joins TRBV18 and TRBJ2-7, with D perhaps matching TRBD2 (6 bases). Germline CDR1 reads KGHSH; CDR2 reads LQKENI. This CDR3 is built from 14 residues. V shed 1 base and J shed 5 bases, with 12 bases lying between them. The CDR3 protein is CASSPLPPGDEQYF. CDR3 nucleotide sequence: TGTGCCAGCTCACCACTTCCTCCGGGAGACGAGCAGTACTTC.

The V gene is TRBV10-3, the J gene TRBJ2-1, with 7 bases lining up with TRBD1. This CDR3 is 13 amino acids long. The germline CDR1 and CDR2 sequences are ENHRY and SYGVKD. The CDR3 protein is CATVGTEYNEQFF. CDR3 nucleotides: TGTGCGACCGTAGGGACAGAATACAATGAGCAGTTCTTC.

This rearrangement joins TRBV6-1 to TRBJ2-5, with a possible D match to TRBD2 (5 bases). Trimming stripped 4 bases from V and 1 base from J, with 7 bases between. The germline V gene encodes CDR1 MNHNS and CDR2 SASEGT. The CDR3 sequence is 13 residues long. For the CDR3, the DNA is TGTGCCAGCAGTGGAGGGCCCCAAGAGACCCAGTACTTC. Amino acids: CASSGGPQETQYF.

The chain combines TRBV4-2 with TRBJ2-5, with 13 nucleotides matching TRBD2. The CDR3 covers 17 residues. V gave up 3 bases and J gave up 3 bases; unmatched junction bases: 7. Germline-derived CDR1 and CDR2 are LGHNA and YNFKEQ. The CDR3 DNA reads as TGTGCCAGCAGCCAGGAAACCGGGACTAGCGGGAAAGAGACCCAGTACTTC. Residues: CASSQETGTSGKETQYF.

This chain uses TRBV7-2 with TRBJ1-5; a weak D match, TRBD1 (5 bases). V lost 2 bases, J lost 4 bases, and 9 bases lay in between. The CDR3 consists of 14 residues. Germline assignment: CDR1 SGHTA and CDR2 FQGNSA. CDR3 sequence: CASSLRGTNQPQHF. The DNA of the CDR3 is TGTGCCAGCAGCTTAAGGGGCACAAATCAGCCCCAGCATTTT.

The V and J genes are TRBV9 and TRBJ2-5, with D maybe TRBD2 (7 bases). CDR3 length equals 15 residues. From germline, CDR1 is SGDLS and CDR2 YYNGEE. Trimming took off 4 bases at V and 11 bases at J, with 24 bases between the two ends. The CDR3 DNA reads as TGTGCCAGCAGCAGAACAACAGGGCAAACGCGGGAGCAGTACTTC. Translated: CASSRTTGQTREQYF.

This chain uses TRBV18 with TRBJ2-7; unclear D gene. The length of the CDR3 is 15 residues. Looked up from germline, CDR1 is KGHSH and CDR2 is LQKENI. V gave up 4 bases and J gave up 4 bases, with 17 bases separating them. The CDR3 DNA sequence: TGTGCCAGCTCACGTAAACCGGGTCCGGAATACGAGCAGTACTTC. Translating it yields CASSRKPGPEYEQYF.

The rearrangement links TRBV5-3 to TRBJ2-2; TRBD1 matches 12 bases. TRBV5-3 is an ORF, with its function uncertain. V lost 4 bases, J lost 6 bases, and 7 bases stayed unmatched. This CDR3 has 16 amino acids. The CDR3 DNA sequence: TGTGCCAGAAGCATCTTGGGACAGGGGGCAGCCGGGGAGCTGTTTTTT. It is translated as CARSILGQGAAGELFF.

The V and J genes are TRBV11-3 and TRBJ1-1; 7 positions agree with TRBD1. CDR1 SGHNT and CDR2 YENEEA come from the germline V gene. The V and J ends lost 5 bases and 4 bases, in that order; junction bases with no gene match: 4. The CDR3 loop spans 13 amino acids. CDR3 residues: CASSQGQPTEAFF. The CDR3 DNA reads as TGTGCCAGCAGCCAGGGACAGCCCACTGAAGCTTTCTTT.

This clone came up once. V usage is TRBV4-3 and J usage is TRBJ2-1; D not certain. V shed 0 bases and J shed 4 bases, with 7 bases lying between them. The CDR3 covers 14 residues. Germline V gene data show CDR1 as LGHNA and CDR2 as YSLEER. CDR3 residues: CASSQDRVYNEQFF. In nucleotides, the CDR3 is TGCGCCAGCAGCCAAGATCGGGTGTACAATGAGCAGTTCTTC.

This chain connects TRBV10-3 to TRBJ1-4; D possibly corresponds to TRBD1 (6 bases). The CDR3 is made up of 16 amino acids. Germline CDR1 and CDR2: ENHRY and SYGVKD. V dropped 3 bases and J dropped 0 bases, with 11 bases sitting between them. CDR3 sequence reads: CAISDRGVPTNEKLFF. The CDR3 nucleotides are TGTGCCATCAGTGACAGGGGTGTCCCAACTAATGAAAAACTGTTTTTT.

This clone was counted once. The chain recombines TRBV5-1 with TRBJ2-1, with TRBD1 as a possible D gene (5 bases). CDR1 is SGHRS, CDR2 YFSETQ, per germline. The CDR3 runs to 14 residues. V lost 5 bases and J lost 1, with 10 bases in between. In DNA, the CDR3 is TGCGCCAGCAGGGACACTCGGTCCTACAATGAGCAGTTCTTC. Its protein product is CASRDTRSYNEQFF.

The rearrangement uses TRBV25-1 and TRBJ2-7; TRBD2 matches at 10 bases. Looked up from germline, CDR1 is MGHDK and CDR2 is SYGVNS. V lost 4 bases to trimming and J lost 3 bases; unmatched junction nucleotides: 6. The CDR3 covers 15 residues. The CDR3 sequence is CASSVSGLAFYEQYF. In nucleotides, the CDR3 is TGTGCCAGCAGTGTCTCGGGACTAGCGTTCTACGAGCAGTACTTC.

The V and J genes are TRBV7-2 and TRBJ1-4, with TRBD1 as a possible D gene (6 bases). The CDR3 loop spans 16 amino acids. Trimming shortened V by 5 bases and J by 7 bases, and 20 bases separated the two germline ends. In germline, CDR1 is SGHTA, CDR2 FQGNSA. CDR3 sequence: CASSPGGRGGGEKLFF. The CDR3 nucleotides read TGTGCCAGCAGCCCCGGTGGGAGGGGGGGCGGTGAAAAACTGTTTTTT. The full variable domain, rest sourced from reference TRBV7-2 and TRBJ1-4, is GAGVSQSPSNKVTEKGKDVELRCDPISGHTALYWYRQSLGQGLEFLIYFQGNSAPDKSGLPSDRFSAERTGGSVSTLTIQRTQQEDSAVYLCASSPGGRGGGEKLFFGSGTQLSVL.

The V gene is TRBV9, the J gene TRBJ2-5; 7 bases are a match to TRBD2. This CDR3 contains 15 residues. Germline trimming cut 0 bases from V and 5 bases from J; bases unmatched to any gene: 7. Germline CDR1 SGDLS, CDR2 YYNGEE. The CDR3 sequence is CASSVVAGRAETQYF. CDR3 bases: TGTGCCAGCAGCGTAGTGGCAGGGAGGGCGGAGACCCAGTACTTC.

The V and J genes are TRBV28 and TRBJ1-2; D possibly corresponds to TRBD1 (6 bases). Germline CDR1 is MDHEN and CDR2 is SYDVKM. This CDR3 has 15 residues. V lost 7 bases and J lost 6, with 21 bases in between. This CDR3 reads CASNSRDLRGDGYTF. The CDR3 nucleotides read TGTGCCAGCAATAGCCGGGACCTCAGGGGCGATGGCTACACCTTC.

As to this clone: An end of the junction does not agree with germline; a read error may underlie this. Other nucleotide sequences from this sample produce the same CDR3. The chain recombines TRBV5-1 with TRBJ2-1; 7 positions match TRBD1. CDR1 is SGHRS, CDR2 YFSETQ, per germline. The CDR3 contains 14 residues. The DNA of the CDR3 is TGCGCCAGCAGCGTCGGGACAGTGGTAAATGAACAGTTCTTC. Its translation: CASSVGTVVNEQFF.

The rearrangement uses TRBV9 and TRBJ1-2; 7 nucleotides align to TRBD1. V shed 4 bases and J 6 bases; nucleotides not matched to a gene: 9. This CDR3 region has 14 residues. Germline values: CDR1 SGDLS, CDR2 YYNGEE. CDR3 bases: TGTGCCAGCAGCTCCCGACAGGGTACGGATGGCTACACCTTC. This gives the protein CASSSRQGTDGYTF.